What follows describes a single T cell receptor (beta chain). Its antigen is unknown. The sample belongs to a study of response to subunit inactivated influenza vaccine. Findings of the study overall: Authors suggested each seasonal flu vaccination may recruit only limited numbers of new T cells.

TCRdb redid the calling of the RT-PCR reads with MiXCR, one entry per CDR3 protein. Of hundreds of thousands of distinct CDR3 sequences detected, approximately 13% appear once; the ten largest clones hold about an eighth. Germline values: CDR1 DFQATT, CDR2 SNEGSKA (reference sequence). Trimming cost V 0 bases and J 5 bases; bases outside gene matches: 5. CDR3 length equals 16 residues. This sequence joins TRBV20-1 and TRBJ2-5, with 14 bases that match TRBD2. The clonotype originates from a man aged 50 or older who received an inactivated influenza vaccine. This specimen was PBMCs from blood, taken about 40 days after vaccination. CDR3 loop: CSAREGLAGGRETQYF. DNA of the CDR3: TGCAGTGCTAGAGAAGGACTAGCGGGGGGTCGGGAGACCCAGTACTTC.